The 21 T cell receptor beta chains below were found in one sample sequenced in a study of T cell repertoires in cytomegalovirus infection (dated by TCRdb to 2018 to 2020). Sequencing used an Illumina HiSeq 1500. TCRdb cleaned the public reads at Q25 with fastp, built clones with MiXCR and kept in-frame beta chains. Identical CDR3 proteins give one entry, which carries the most common genes and DNA. The sample table contains hundreds of thousands of distinct CDR3 sequences; only one count was recorded for 25% to 40% of them. The ten largest clones add up to approximately 15% of the sample. The sample taken for sequencing was PBMCs. The source of these receptors is a human donor in good health (CMV status not recorded). Some clones in this sample may be carry-over from other donors' samples.

The rearrangement joins TRBV28 to TRBJ1-2, with D possibly matching TRBD1 (6 bases). The V and J ends lost 4 bases and 0 bases respectively, with 18 bases between them. The CDR3 runs to 17 residues. The germline CDR1 and CDR2 sequences are MDHEN and SYDVKM. The CDR3 sequence is CASSSGRRGRANYGYTF. The DNA of the CDR3 is TGTGCCAGCAGTTCGGGTCGCAGGGGAAGAGCTAACTATGGCTACACCTTC.

About this clonotype itself: The junction departs from the called germline gene at one end, perhaps through a read error. The V gene is TRBV6-5, the J gene TRBJ2-1, with D possibly TRBD2 on 6 matching bases. There are 14 residues in the CDR3. Germline-derived CDR1 and CDR2 are MNHEY and SVGAGI. The CDR3 loop is CASSYQTSGGYVLF. The CDR3 DNA sequence: TGTGCCAGCAGTTACCAAACCTCTGGGGGGTATGTACTCTTC.

Ten or more counts support this clonotype. V gene TRBV7-9 combines with J gene TRBJ2-1, with D maybe TRBD1 (5 bases). Germline values: CDR1 SEHNR, CDR2 FQNEAQ (reference sequence). V was pared by 4 bases and J by 5 bases, with 6 bases between. The CDR3 length is 12 residues. The CDR3 coding sequence is TGTGCCAGCAGCTCGACAGACAATGAGCAGTTCTTC. Protein sequence: CASSSTDNEQFF. Full variable domain (rest looked up from reference TRBV7-9 and TRBJ2-1): DTGVSQNPRHKITKRGQNVTFRCDPISEHNRLYWYRQTLGQGPEFLTYFQNEAQLEKSRLLSDRFSAERPKGSFSTLEIQRTEQGDSAMYLCASSSTDNEQFFGPGTRLTVL.

This clonotype was counted only a few times. The chain links TRBV6-2 or TRBV6-3 to TRBJ1-2; 11 bases align to TRBD1. Trimming cost V 6 bases and J 0 bases; bases outside gene matches: 9. The CDR3 loop spans 17 amino acids. Germline V CDR1 and CDR2: MNHEY, SVGEGT. This chain's CDR3 is CASSLGTGGYPNYGYTF. CDR3 nucleotides: TGTGCCAGCAGCCTCGGGACAGGGGGATACCCTAACTATGGCTACACCTTC.

This clonotype has a single count. V is TRBV19 and J is TRBJ1-1, with D hard to call. V was pared by 5 bases and J by 4 bases, with 11 bases between. This CDR3 spans 13 amino acids. CDR1 is LNHDA, CDR2 SQIVND, per germline (reference sequence). The CDR3 region is CASSFRTSTEAFF. As DNA, the CDR3 is TGTGCCAGTAGTTTCCGGACGAGCACTGAAGCTTTCTTT. Combining the CDR3 with reference TRBV19 and TRBJ1-1 gives the whole variable domain DGGITQSPKYLFRKEGQNVTLSCEQNLNHDAMYWYRQDPGQGLRLIYYSQIVNDFQKGDIAEGYSVSREKKESFPLTVTSAQKNPTAFYLCASSFRTSTEAFFGQGTRLTVV.

The V gene is TRBV12-3 or TRBV12-4, the J gene TRBJ1-2; D possibly corresponds to TRBD1 (6 bases). Trimming left V 3 bases short and J 5 bases short, with 13 bases between. The CDR3 is 14 amino acids. The CDR3, as DNA: TGTGCCAGCAGTTTGGCCCGGGGGCCATATGGCTACACCTTC. Its protein product is CASSLARGPYGYTF.

The J gene is TRBJ1-1, the V gene TRBV15; no clear D gene. The V and J ends lost 0 bases and 14 bases respectively, with 13 bases between them. This CDR3 spans 12 amino acids. Germline V gene sequence: CDR1 LNHNV, CDR2 YYDKDF (reference sequence). This CDR3 reads CATSREYGRSFF. For the CDR3, the DNA is TGTGCCACCAGCAGAGAGTACGGTCGGTCGTTCTTT. Based on the CDR3 plus reference TRBV15 and TRBJ1-1, the full variable domain is DAMVIQNPRYQVTQFGKPVTLSCSQTLNHNVMYWYQQKSSQAPKLLFHYYDKDFNNEADTPDNFQSRRPNTSFCFLDIRSPGLGDTAMYLCATSREYGRSFFGQGTRLTVV.

The count of this clonotype is one. The CDR3 protein is CSARDLKPSGRAGEQYF. CDR3 in DNA: TGCAGTGCTAGAGATCTGAAGCCTAGCGGACGTGCGGGGGAGCAGTACTTC. V gene TRBV20-1 combines with J gene TRBJ2-7, with 7 bases lining up with TRBD2. Germline values: CDR1 DFQATT, CDR2 SNEGSKA (reference sequence). Trimming at V came to 0 bases and at J to 7 bases, leaving 18 bases not matched to a gene. The CDR3 is 17 residues long.

CDR3 coding DNA: TGCGCCAGCAGCAGACAGGGGAACGGGATCTCTGGGGCCAACGTCCTGACTTTC. Protein sequence: CASSRQGNGISGANVLTF. The chain recombines TRBV5-1 with TRBJ2-6, with TRBD1 identical over 8 bases. Trimming removed 4 bases from V and 0 bases from J; junction bases left unmatched: 9. This CDR3 has 18 residues. Germline-derived CDR1 and CDR2 are SGHRS and YFSETQ. Based on the CDR3 plus reference TRBV5-1 and TRBJ2-6, the full variable domain is KAGVTQTPRYLIKTRGQQVTLSCSPISGHRSVSWYQQTPGQGLQFLFEYFSETQRNKGNFPGRFSGRQFSNSRSEMNVSTLELGDSALYLCASSRQGNGISGANVLTFGAGSRLTVL.

The chain has TRBV4-3 and TRBJ1-1, with 9 nucleotides matching TRBD1. CDR1 and CDR2 from the germline V gene are LGHNA and YSLEER. V lost 3 bases, J lost 1 base, and 6 bases stayed unmatched. The CDR3 is 16 residues long. The CDR3 coding sequence is TGCGCCAGCAGCCATCATTTGGGACAGGGGAACACTGAAGCTTTCTTT. It translates to CASSHHLGQGNTEAFF.

This chain links TRBV5-6 with TRBJ2-1; 9 positions match TRBD1. Germline V gene lookup returns CDR1 SGHDT and CDR2 YYEEEE. With 4 bases clipped from V and 6 bases from J, the junction kept 11 bases outside the gene matches. This CDR3 is built from 16 residues. CDR3 DNA sequence: TGTGCCAGCAGCGTCTACGGACAGGGGTTTGGCAATGAGCAGTTCTTC. This gives the protein CASSVYGQGFGNEQFF.

This clonotype was recorded a few times. The chain is built from TRBV19 and TRBJ1-2, with TRBD1 identical over 10 bases. Germline trimming cut 3 bases from V and 5 bases from J; bases unmatched to any gene: 3. CDR1 and CDR2 from the germline V gene are LNHDA and SQIVND (reference sequence). This CDR3 has 14 residues. The CDR3 sequence is CASSIGTGDYGYTF. For the CDR3, the DNA is TGTGCCAGTAGTATCGGGACAGGGGATTATGGCTACACCTTC.

The V and J genes are TRBV7-9 and TRBJ1-6; D may be TRBD1 (6 bases). CDR1 and CDR2 (germline): SEHNR, FQNEAQ (reference sequence). The CDR3 covers 20 residues. V lost 5 bases to trimming and J lost 2 bases, with 25 bases between them. In nucleotides, the CDR3 is TGTGCCAGCAGCCCAGACCGGGGGACAAACCCGGGCGCCTATAATTCACCCCTCCACTTT. This sequence encodes CASSPDRGTNPGAYNSPLHF.

This clonotype was seen only a few times. This chain uses TRBV7-9 with TRBJ2-3, with a possible D match to TRBD1 (5 bases). Germline V CDR1 and CDR2: SEHNR, FQNEAQ (reference sequence). The CDR3 consists of 15 residues. Trimming shortened V by 3 bases and J by 2 bases, and 12 bases separated the two germline ends. In DNA, the CDR3 is TGTGCCAGCAGCTTCTTCCAGGGTTACACAGATACGCAGTATTTT. It is translated as CASSFFQGYTDTQYF.

The chain uses TRBV6-5 and TRBJ1-6; TRBD1 agrees at 7 bases. The V gene's germline CDR1 is MNHEY and CDR2 SVGAGI. V was clipped by 6 bases and J by 4 bases; unmatched bases: 6. The CDR3 runs 15 residues. The CDR3, as DNA: TGTGCCAGCAGACCACGGGACAGTTATAATTCACCCCTCCACTTT. This gives the protein CASRPRDSYNSPLHF.

This clonotype was picked up a small number of times. The CDR3 nucleotides are TGTGCCAGCAGCTCCGCAGACATGAACACTGAAGCTTTCTTT. It specifies CASSSADMNTEAFF. The chain recombines TRBV7-4 with TRBJ1-1; D is ambiguous. This CDR3 region has 14 residues. Trimming cost V 4 bases and J 0 bases, with 9 bases left between them. The germline V gene encodes CDR1 SGHVT and CDR2 SQSDAQ. The full variable domain, its missing parts supplied by reference TRBV7-4 and TRBJ1-1, is GAGVSQSPRYKVAKRGRDVALRCDSISGHVTLYWYRQTLGQGSEVLTYSQSDAQRDKSGRPSGRFSAERPERSVSTLKIQRTEQGDSAVYLCASSSADMNTEAFFGQGTRLTVV.

The chain has TRBV19 and TRBJ1-5; TRBD1 aligns across 7 bases. This CDR3 spans 12 amino acids. J gave up 2 bases and V 10 bases, and 2 bases lay outside the gene matches. Germline values: CDR1 LNHDA, CDR2 SQIVND (reference sequence). In DNA form, the CDR3 reads TGTGCCACCACAGGGGGCAATCAGCCCCAGCATTTT. It encodes CATTGGNQPQHF. Full variable domain (outside the CDR3, taken from reference TRBV19 and TRBJ1-5): DGGITQSPKYLFRKEGQNVTLSCEQNLNHDAMYWYRQDPGQGLRLIYYSQIVNDFQKGDIAEGYSVSREKKESFPLTVTSAQKNPTAFYLCATTGGNQPQHFGDGTRLSIL.

In the case of this clonotype: A much larger clone lies one base from this, so it may be a read error. Given the absence of the conserved phenylalanine or tryptophan at the CDR3 end, a read error is likely. The chain links TRBV7-2 to TRBJ2-7, with 9 positions matching TRBD2. Germline V gene lookup returns CDR1 SGHTA and CDR2 FQGNSA. The trim removed 5 bases at V and 2 bases at J, leaving 7 bases unmatched. This CDR3 has 15 amino acids. This CDR3 reads CASSNRAGGPYEQYL. CDR3 bases: TGTGCCAGCAGCAACCGTGCGGGGGGGCCCTACGAGCAGTACTTA.

The genes are TRBV9 and TRBJ2-1, with 14 bases lining up with TRBD2. The germline CDR1 and CDR2 sequences are SGDLS and YYNGEE. The J segment lost 12 bases and the V segment lost 3 bases, leaving 8 bases of the junction unmatched. There are 15 residues in the CDR3. CDR3 sequence (DNA): TGTGCCAGCAGCGAGGGACTAGCGGGGGCCAGGGGGCAGTTCTTC. It specifies CASSEGLAGARGQFF.

Turning to this clonotype: Germline and junction disagree at one end, which may indicate a read error. The chain employs TRBV7-8 and TRBJ1-5; D perhaps matches TRBD1 (6 bases). CDR3 length equals 17 residues. Looked up from germline, CDR1 is SGHVS and CDR2 is FQNEAQ. The CDR3 here is CARGLIEGFRTDPPQHF. CDR3 sequence (DNA): TGTGCGAGGGGGTTAATAGAGGGGTTTCGCACCGATCCGCCCCAGCATTTC. The entire variable domain, with the rest obtained from reference TRBV7-8 and TRBJ1-5, is as follows: GAGVSQSPRYKVAKRGQDVALRCDPISGHVSLFWYQQALGQGPEFLTYFQNEAQLDKSGLPSDRFFAERPEGSVSTLKIQRTQQEDSAVYLCARGLIEGFRTDPPQHFGDGTRLSIL.

This clonotype was counted a few times. This rearrangement joins TRBV20-1 to TRBJ1-2; D is perhaps TRBD1 (5 bases). CDR1 and CDR2 (germline): DFQATT, SNEGSKA (reference sequence). The CDR3 loop spans 11 amino acids. Trimming shortened V by 2 bases and J by 8 bases, and 9 bases separated the two germline ends. CDR3 in amino acids: CSARRGTGYTF. CDR3 in DNA: TGCAGTGCTAGAAGGGGCACAGGCTACACCTTC.